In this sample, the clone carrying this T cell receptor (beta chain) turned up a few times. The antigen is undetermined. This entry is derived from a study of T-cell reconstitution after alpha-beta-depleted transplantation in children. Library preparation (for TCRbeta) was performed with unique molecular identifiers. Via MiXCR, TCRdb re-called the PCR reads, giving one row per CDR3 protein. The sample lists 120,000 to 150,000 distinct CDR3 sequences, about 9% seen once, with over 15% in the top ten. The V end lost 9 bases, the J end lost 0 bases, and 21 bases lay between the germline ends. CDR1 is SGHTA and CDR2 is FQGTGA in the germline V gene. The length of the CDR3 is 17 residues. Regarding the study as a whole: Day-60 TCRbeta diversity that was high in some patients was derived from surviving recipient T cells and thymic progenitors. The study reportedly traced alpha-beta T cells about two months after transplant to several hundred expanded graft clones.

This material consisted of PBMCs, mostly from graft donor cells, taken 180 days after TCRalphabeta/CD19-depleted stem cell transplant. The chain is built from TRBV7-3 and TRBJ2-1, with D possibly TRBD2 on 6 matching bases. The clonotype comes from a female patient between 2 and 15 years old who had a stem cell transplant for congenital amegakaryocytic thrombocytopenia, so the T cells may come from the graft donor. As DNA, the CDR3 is TGTGCCAGTCCCTCGACGGGAGCTTTCCCCTCCTACAATGAGCAGTTCTTC. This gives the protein CASPSTGAFPSYNEQFF. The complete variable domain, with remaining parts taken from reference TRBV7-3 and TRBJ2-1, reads GAGVSQTPSNKVTEKGKYVELRCDPISGHTALYWYRQSLGQGPEFLIYFQGTGAADDSGLPNDRFFAVRPEGSVSTLKIQRTERGDSAVYLCASPSTGAFPSYNEQFFGPGTRLTVL.